Presented here are 30 T cell receptor beta chains from one specimen sequenced in a study of PD-1 blockade in classical Hodgkin lymphoma. Autologous stem cell transplantation was followed by relapse in every patient, and brentuximab vedotin exposure varied. Produced via immunoSEQ multiplex PCR; TCRdb's table is partial and in-frame only. Altogether 75,000 to 100,000 clones are present, roughly 88% being singletons, with the ten largest covering more than 9%. The sequences come from peripheral blood mononuclear cells (PBMCs), collected at baseline. Source of these receptors: a human donor with classical Hodgkin lymphoma.

There are a few counts of this clone. V is TRBV19 and J is TRBJ2-1, with 8 bases lining up with TRBD1. There are 14 residues in the CDR3. Unmatched junction bases numbered 2, after V lost 7 bases and J lost 0 bases. Germline CDR1 is LNHDA and CDR2 is SQIVND (reference sequence). The CDR3 loop is CASNDRGSYNEQFF. The CDR3 coding sequence is TGTGCCAGTAATGACAGGGGCTCCTACAATGAGCAGTTCTTC.

This clone was observed once. The chain links TRBV7-2 to TRBJ1-5; TRBD1 aligns across 7 bases. This CDR3 region has 16 residues. V lost 5 bases to trimming and J lost 5 bases; unmatched junction nucleotides: 12. The V gene's germline CDR1 is SGHTA and CDR2 FQGNSA. The DNA for the CDR3 is TGTGCCAGCAGCCCCGAGGGGGACAGACCTTATCAGCCCCAGCATTTT. Translation: CASSPEGDRPYQPQHF.

Details on this clone: Other DNA sequences in the sample encode the same CDR3. The rearrangement joins TRBV10-3 to TRBJ2-7; D is unresolved. The CDR3 has 11 amino acids. The V end lost 4 bases, the J end lost 2 bases, and 3 bases lay between the germline ends. Germline V gene lookup returns CDR1 ENHRY and CDR2 SYGVKD. The CDR3 loop reads CAISATYEQYF. CDR3 bases: TGTGCCATCAGTGCTACCTACGAGCAGTACTTC.

For the CDR3, the DNA is TGTGCCAGCACCCTACCTATGGGCCCGGGGGAGACCCAGTACTTC. Translated: CASTLPMGPGETQYF. This sequence joins TRBV28 and TRBJ2-5; weak D call: TRBD2 (5 bases). The CDR3 length is 15 residues. Germline assignment: CDR1 MDHEN and CDR2 SYDVKM. The V end lost 7 bases, the J end lost 5 bases, and 20 bases lay between the germline ends.

The chain joins TRBV6-1 to TRBJ2-3, with no clear D. Germline CDR1 MNHNS, CDR2 SASEGT. V was shortened by 8 bases and J by 3 bases, with 9 bases between the two germline ends. CDR3 length: 12 amino acids. In nucleotides, the CDR3 is TGTGCCAGCCAACTTACTACAGATACGCAGTATTTT. This encodes CASQLTTDTQYF.

The genes are TRBV18 and TRBJ1-1; D may be TRBD1 (6 bases). Trimming took 5 bases from V and 5 from J, leaving 12 bases between them. Germline CDR1 KGHSH, CDR2 LQKENI. CDR3 length: 13 residues. The CDR3 is CASSGDTWTEAFF. The CDR3 DNA follows: TGTGCCAGCTCAGGGGACACTTGGACTGAAGCTTTCTTT.

This chain connects TRBV5-1 to TRBJ1-2, with D possibly TRBD1 on 6 matching bases. The germline V and J ends were trimmed by 0 bases and 3 bases, with 12 bases remaining between them. The CDR3 has 15 amino acids. Per the germline V gene, CDR1 is SGHRS and CDR2 is YFSETQ. The CDR3 sequence is CASSLAGGLDYGYTF. The CDR3 DNA follows: TGCGCCAGCAGCTTGGCCGGGGGGCTGGACTATGGCTACACCTTC.

The count of this clone is one. At one of its ends the junction is not consistent with the germline gene, which may arise from a read error. The chain joins TRBV5-1 to TRBJ2-7; TRBD2 matches at 8 bases. The CDR3 contains 16 residues. Germline V gene sequence: CDR1 SGHRS, CDR2 YFSETQ. CDR3 region: CASSLYGLAGHYEQYF. The DNA for the CDR3 is TGTGCCAGCAGCTTGTATGGGCTAGCGGGCCACTACGAGCAGTACTTC.

This sequence joins TRBV7-6 and TRBJ2-1; D tentatively fits TRBD1 or TRBD2 (6 bases each). V shed 5 bases and J shed 5 bases, with 16 bases lying between them. The CDR3 covers 15 residues. Germline loops: CDR1 SGHVS, CDR2 FNYEAQ. The chain's CDR3 is CASSPREGGDNEQFF. The CDR3 DNA reads TGTGCCAGCAGCCCGCGAGAGGGGGGTGACAATGAGCAGTTCTTC.

The chain uses TRBV27 and TRBJ2-7; D is tentatively TRBD1 or TRBD2 (6 bases each). Germline V gene data show CDR1 as MNHEY and CDR2 as SMNVEV (reference sequence). The CDR3 has 15 residues. V lost 1 base, J lost 4 bases, and 14 bases lay in between. The CDR3 sequence is CASSLYPGAGYEQYF. The CDR3 DNA is TGTGCCAGCAGTTTATATCCGGGGGCTGGTTACGAGCAGTACTTC.

The rearrangement uses TRBV5-1 and TRBJ2-5, with 10 bases lining up with TRBD2. The CDR3 is 16 residues long. Germline assignment: CDR1 SGHRS and CDR2 YFSETQ. With V trimmed by 4 bases and J by 2 bases, 8 bases remained unmatched. The CDR3, as DNA: TGCGCCAGCAGCGGGGGTGAGCGGGAGGGACAAGAGACCCAGTACTTC. Encoded protein: CASSGGEREGQETQYF. The full variable domain, its missing parts supplied by reference TRBV5-1 and TRBJ2-5, is KAGVTQTPRYLIKTRGQQVTLSCSPISGHRSVSWYQQTPGQGLQFLFEYFSETQRNKGNFPGRFSGRQFSNSRSEMNVSTLELGDSALYLCASSGGEREGQETQYFGPGTRLLVL.

The chain links TRBV5-8 to TRBJ2-1, with D perhaps being TRBD1 or TRBD2 (5 bases each). V was pared by 4 bases and J by 0 bases, with 20 bases between. Germline values: CDR1 SGHTS, CDR2 YDEGEE. CDR3 length: 18 amino acids. The CDR3 is CASSVGAVGRSSYNEQFF. The CDR3 bases are TGTGCCAGCAGCGTCGGGGCGGTCGGAAGGAGCTCCTACAATGAGCAGTTCTTC.

V and J are TRBV10-3 and TRBJ2-7; D possibly uses TRBD1 or TRBD2 (6 bases each). The CDR3 consists of 15 residues. The germline gives CDR1 ENHRY, CDR2 SYGVKD. Trimming pared 6 bases from V and 2 bases from J, leaving 17 bases between. CDR3 coding DNA: TGTGCCATCAGAGGGGGGCGGGAAAGCGCCTACGAGCAGTACTTC. Translated, it gives CAIRGGRESAYEQYF.

The rearrangement joins TRBV29-1 to TRBJ2-2, with D tentatively TRBD1 (6 bases). Germline V gives CDR1 SQVTM, CDR2 ANQGSEA. This CDR3 is built from 14 residues. The germline V and J ends were trimmed by 6 bases and 1 base, with 12 bases remaining between them. CDR3 region: CSVKTGLNTGELFF. CDR3 DNA sequence: TGCAGCGTGAAGACAGGTTTGAACACCGGGGAGCTGTTTTTT.

This chain uses TRBV19 with TRBJ2-3; no reliable D call. Trimming left V 6 bases short and J 4 bases short, with 11 bases between. The CDR3 length is 13 residues. Germline V CDR1 and CDR2: LNHDA, SQIVND (reference sequence). The CDR3 loop is CASSPLGADTQYF. CDR3 DNA sequence: TGTGCCAGTAGCCCTCTGGGTGCAGATACGCAGTATTTT. The full variable domain, completed using reference TRBV19 and TRBJ2-3, is DGGITQSPKYLFRKEGQNVTLSCEQNLNHDAMYWYRQDPGQGLRLIYYSQIVNDFQKGDIAEGYSVSREKKESFPLTVTSAQKNPTAFYLCASSPLGADTQYFGPGTRLTVL.

This clone has at least ten counts. This rearrangement joins TRBV9 to TRBJ1-5; TRBD1 aligns across 10 bases. The ends lost 5 bases at V and 6 bases at J; junction bases unmatched: 8. The CDR3 spans 15 residues. Germline CDR1 SGDLS, CDR2 YYNGEE. The CDR3 sequence is CASSASGTGVQPQHF. The CDR3 DNA follows: TGTGCCAGCAGTGCCTCCGGGACAGGGGTTCAGCCCCAGCATTTT.

The V gene is TRBV4-1, the J gene TRBJ2-7, with 9 bases that match TRBD1. The CDR3 runs to 14 residues. Germline CDR1 and CDR2: MGHRA and YSYEKL. The V gene end was trimmed by 1 base and the J gene end by 6 bases; junction bases not matched to a gene: 4. The CDR3: CASSQVQGAGEQYF. CDR3 nucleotides: TGCGCCAGCAGCCAAGTACAGGGGGCTGGCGAGCAGTACTTC.

This chain uses TRBV19 with TRBJ2-7; maybe TRBD1 (6 bases). The germline V gene encodes CDR1 LNHDA and CDR2 SQIVND (reference sequence). The CDR3 extends over 16 amino acids. V lost 3 bases and J 1 base, leaving 16 bases between the germline ends. The DNA for the CDR3 is TGTGCCAGTAGTATCTCAGGGGCAGCTAGGTCCTACGAGCAGTACTTC. Translated, it gives CASSISGAARSYEQYF.

The rearrangement links TRBV5-4 to TRBJ1-1; D might be TRBD1 (5 bases). There are 14 residues in the CDR3. The V and J ends lost 0 bases and 0 bases respectively, with 6 bases between them. Germline values: CDR1 SGHNT, CDR2 YYREEE (reference sequence). This CDR3 reads CASSLGGLNTEAFF. The CDR3 coding sequence is TGTGCCAGCAGCTTGGGGGGGTTGAACACTGAAGCTTTCTTT. Looking up the rest from reference TRBV5-4 and TRBJ1-1 gives the full variable domain: ETGVTQSPTHLIKTRGQQVTLRCSSQSGHNTVSWYQQALGQGPQFIFQYYREEENGRGNFPPRFSGLQFPNYSSELNVNALELDDSALYLCASSLGGLNTEAFFGQGTRLTVV.

This sequence joins TRBV10-1 and TRBJ2-2; D is possibly TRBD1 (6 bases). Deletions cut 6 bases from V and 5 bases from J, with 13 bases between. This CDR3 has 14 residues. The germline V gene encodes CDR1 WNHNN and CDR2 SYGVQD (reference sequence). The CDR3 reads CASRTGQGTGELFF. DNA for the CDR3: TGCGCCAGCAGGACGGGTCAGGGGACCGGGGAGCTGTTTTTT.

This clone was recorded a few times. This chain links TRBV10-3 with TRBJ2-5; 8 nucleotides agree with TRBD2. This CDR3 spans 14 amino acids. Germline loops: CDR1 ENHRY, CDR2 SYGVKD. V shed 4 bases, J shed 5 bases, and the junction held 6 bases outside the gene matches. The CDR3 sequence is CAISAVGTRETQYF. As DNA, the CDR3 is TGTGCCATCAGTGCCGTTGGGACTAGGGAGACCCAGTACTTC.

CDR3 in DNA: TGTGCCAGCAGCTTACTAGGGGGAGGGCCGTACAATGAGCAGTTCTTC. As protein: CASSLLGGGPYNEQFF. The chain carries TRBV7-3 and TRBJ2-1; weak D call: TRBD2 (7 bases). CDR1 and CDR2 (germline): SGHTA, FQGTGA. This CDR3 comprises 16 residues. With 2 bases removed from V and 4 bases from J, the gap between germline ends came to 15 bases.

This clone came up many times. This chain joins TRBV30 and TRBJ1-1; weak D call: TRBD1 (6 bases). The V gene's germline CDR1 is GTSNPN and CDR2 SVGIG (reference sequence). The CDR3 consists of 16 residues. The V and J ends lost 1 base and 1 base respectively, with 16 bases between them. The CDR3: CAWSGGPTGQNTEAFF. DNA for the CDR3: TGTGCCTGGAGTGGGGGGCCCACAGGGCAGAACACTGAAGCTTTCTTT.

The V gene is TRBV28, the J gene TRBJ1-3, with D maybe TRBD1 (6 bases). Germline values: CDR1 MDHEN, CDR2 SYDVKM. The CDR3 contains 17 residues. Trimming left V 7 bases short and J 4 bases short, with 23 bases between. CDR3 in amino acids: CASTDLGGATIGNTIYF. The CDR3 coding sequence is TGTGCCAGCACCGACCTAGGGGGGGCTACGATAGGAAACACCATATATTTT.

The chain recombines TRBV18 with TRBJ1-3; D not resolved. The germline V and J ends were trimmed by 6 bases and 1 base, with 10 bases remaining between them. The CDR3 is made up of 14 amino acids. CDR1 is KGHSH and CDR2 is LQKENI in the germline V gene. The CDR3: CASSPRPSGNTIYF. DNA of the CDR3: TGTGCCAGCTCCCCCCGACCATCTGGAAACACCATATATTTT.

The V and J genes are TRBV10-3 and TRBJ2-3, with D perhaps TRBD2 (5 bases). With 7 bases removed from V and 0 bases from J, the gap between germline ends came to 11 bases. The CDR3 contains 14 residues. Germline V gene sequence: CDR1 ENHRY, CDR2 SYGVKD. Written as DNA, the CDR3 is TGTGCCATCACTTGGGGAGCTAGCACAGATACGCAGTATTTT. Encoded protein: CAITWGASTDTQYF.

J is TRBJ2-1 and V is TRBV11-2; TRBD2 aligns across 10 bases. CDR3 length: 16 residues. Germline V gene lookup returns CDR1 SGHAT and CDR2 FQNNGV. V gave up 5 bases and J gave up 5 bases; unmatched junction bases: 9. CDR3 DNA sequence: TGTGCCAGCAGCCCCACCCACACTAGCGGGGACAATGAGCAGTTCTTC. This sequence encodes CASSPTHTSGDNEQFF.

This chain uses TRBV10-1 with TRBJ1-5; 9 nucleotides agree with TRBD1. Germline lookup yields CDR1 WNHNN and CDR2 SYGVQD (reference sequence). The CDR3 is made up of 14 amino acids. After removal of 4 bases from V and 3 bases from J, the junction contained 1 base not matched to a gene. The CDR3 DNA reads as TGCGCCAGCAGTGGGGACAGGGTCAATCAGCCCCAGCATTTT. Amino acids: CASSGDRVNQPQHF.

Note on this clone: An end of the junction differs from the germline gene, which may be a read error. V and J are TRBV28 and TRBJ2-7, with 9 bases matching TRBD2. Germline V gives CDR1 MDHEN, CDR2 SYDVKM. This CDR3 spans 12 amino acids. CDR3 sequence: CASSLASGVLHF. CDR3 sequence (DNA): TGTGCCAGCAGTTTGGCTAGCGGGGTCCTACATTTC.

This clone came up once. V is TRBV2 and J is TRBJ2-3; 10 positions agree with TRBD1. The CDR3 length is 15 residues. Germline V gene data show CDR1 as SNHLY and CDR2 as FYNNEI. With 4 bases clipped from V and 5 bases from J, the junction kept 6 bases outside the gene matches. The CDR3 region is CASSAGQGVGDTQYF. In DNA form, the CDR3 reads TGTGCCAGCAGTGCTGGACAGGGGGTGGGAGATACGCAGTATTTT.